These 10 T cell receptor beta chains were sequenced from one sample in a study of blood T cells in healthy people across ages. Primed by a sample-barcoded 5' primer and a J-beta primer mix, a second PCR proceeded for roughly 6 to 12 cycles. TCRdb independently ran MiXCR on the 5' RACE reads; one entry per CDR3 protein. The sample records about 1,500,000 distinct CDR3 sequences, roughly 27% being singletons. The specimen was blood. The receptor set was obtained from a woman in her thirties in good health.

This clonotype was observed a few times. The chain carries TRBV28 and TRBJ2-7; 10 nucleotides align to TRBD2. V was clipped by 2 bases and J by 2 bases; unmatched bases: 3. CDR1 is MDHEN, CDR2 SYDVKM, per germline. This CDR3 spans 15 amino acids. The CDR3 region is CASSLQRGGTYEQYF. The CDR3 coding sequence is TGTGCCAGCAGTTTACAGCGGGGGGGAACCTACGAGCAGTACTTC.

This clonotype was counted between two and nine times. The genes are TRBV5-1 and TRBJ1-1; possible D gene TRBD1, 5 bases. V was cut by 0 bases and J by 11 bases, with 14 bases left in between. In germline, CDR1 is SGHRS, CDR2 YFSETQ. The CDR3 consists of 13 residues. CDR3 protein: CASSLGRDLGAFF. The CDR3, as DNA: TGCGCCAGCAGCTTGGGGCGGGACCTGGGGGCTTTCTTT.

The chain combines TRBV11-2 with TRBJ2-1; a weak D match, TRBD2 (7 bases). The CDR3 loop spans 19 amino acids. Trimming shortened V by 0 bases and J by 0 bases, and 18 bases separated the two germline ends. Germline V gene sequence: CDR1 SGHAT, CDR2 FQNNGV. The CDR3, as DNA: TGTGCCAGCAGCTTAGATCCCCCCGGGGGCGGGAGCTCCTACAATGAGCAGTTCTTC. It specifies CASSLDPPGGGSSYNEQFF.

This clonotype occurred many times. The chain links TRBV4-2 to TRBJ2-3; TRBD2 aligns across 7 bases. The trim removed 1 base at V and 2 bases at J, leaving 18 bases unmatched. This CDR3 has 20 amino acids. CDR1 is LGHNA and CDR2 is YNFKEQ in the germline V gene. This chain's CDR3 is CASSQAGTTGTTGSTDTQYF. CDR3 DNA sequence: TGTGCCAGCAGCCAAGCCGGAACCACCGGGACTACGGGTTCCACAGATACGCAGTATTTT.

This clonotype has more than one count but fewer than ten. This rearrangement joins TRBV12-3 or TRBV12-4 to TRBJ2-3; maybe TRBD1 (6 bases). Deletions cut 8 bases from V and 2 bases from J, with 8 bases between. The CDR3 is 12 residues long. The chain's CDR3 is CASRTATDTQYF. The CDR3 nucleotides are TGTGCCAGCCGGACAGCCACAGATACGCAGTATTTT.

Points on this clonotype: Being one base from a much bigger clone, this may be a read error. The chain is built from TRBV3-1 and TRBJ2-1; D gene uncertain. V was trimmed by 4 bases and J by 13 bases, leaving 11 bases between them. CDR1 and CDR2 from the germline V gene are LGHDT and YNNKEL (reference sequence). CDR3 length: 11 residues. Here the CDR3 reads CASSPGSIQFF. The CDR3 nucleotides are TGTGCCAGCAGCCCTGGCAGCATTCAGTTCTTC.

There are a few counts of this clonotype. The chain has TRBV6-1 and TRBJ2-7; possible D gene TRBD2, 6 bases. Per germline, CDR1 MNHNS and CDR2 SASEGT. With 6 bases removed from V and 7 bases from J, the gap between germline ends came to 25 bases. This CDR3 is built from 16 residues. CDR3 loop: CASRGGRDWRSGEQYF. The CDR3 DNA follows: TGTGCCAGCAGGGGGGGTCGGGACTGGAGATCGGGGGAGCAGTACTTC.

This chain links TRBV30 with TRBJ2-5, with D possibly TRBD2 on 5 matching bases. V was pared by 3 bases and J by 2 bases, with 10 bases between. CDR1 and CDR2 (germline): GTSNPN, SVGIG (reference sequence). There are 13 residues in the CDR3. The CDR3 is CAWSGLAQETQYF. The CDR3 nucleotides read TGTGCCTGGAGCGGACTGGCACAAGAGACCCAGTACTTC.

The V gene is TRBV5-1, the J gene TRBJ1-3; no definite D call. Germline V gives CDR1 SGHRS, CDR2 YFSETQ. The CDR3 runs to 14 residues. V gave up 4 bases and J gave up 2 bases, with 10 bases separating them. The CDR3 DNA sequence: TGCGCCAGCAGCGGGGAGCTACCTGGAAACACCATATATTTT. It translates to CASSGELPGNTIYF.

This clonotype was counted a few times. The chain uses TRBV27 and TRBJ2-7; 10 positions match TRBD2. The CDR3 extends over 16 amino acids. Unmatched junction bases numbered 16, after V lost 5 bases and J lost 9 bases. Germline V lookup: CDR1 MNHEY, CDR2 SMNVEV (reference sequence). CDR3 sequence (DNA): TGTGCCAGCAGTCGTTGGGCTAGCGGGAGTGCTGGGGGGCAGTACTTC. It yields the protein CASSRWASGSAGGQYF.